The 14 T cell receptor beta chains in this list originate from one sample, sequenced in a study of shared clonotypes between healthy human individuals. Profiled with immunoSEQ multiplex PCR; TCRdb holds only in-frame clones, not every one. The repertoire consists of about 2.1 million clones, with about 94% occurring once and the leading ten covering about 1.7%. Naive CD8 cells comprised CD45RO-negative, CCR7-positively selected cells, excluding terminally differentiated effector memory CD45RA+ cells. Sequencing was performed on naive CD8+ T cells from PBMCs. Receptors were obtained from a man in his late teens or twenties in good health. Some clones in this sample may be carry-over from other donors' samples.

The chain is built from TRBV27 and TRBJ1-1, with D perhaps matching TRBD1 (5 bases). The CDR3 is made up of 15 amino acids. V was trimmed by 3 bases and J by 2 bases, leaving 13 bases between them. Germline assignment: CDR1 MNHEY and CDR2 SMNVEV (reference sequence). The CDR3 protein is CASSLGQRGNTEAFF. For the CDR3, the DNA is TGTGCCAGCAGTTTGGGGCAGAGGGGAAACACTGAAGCTTTCTTT.

The CDR3 reads CASGFTGTSGSTDTQYF. The CDR3 nucleotides are TGTGCTAGTGGTTTTACCGGGACTAGCGGGAGCACAGATACGCAGTATTTT. The rearrangement uses TRBV12-5 and TRBJ2-3, with 12 bases identical to TRBD2. CDR3 length: 17 residues. In germline, CDR1 is LGHNT, CDR2 FRNRAP. V shed 3 bases and J 0 bases; nucleotides not matched to a gene: 4.

The chain is built from TRBV7-9 and TRBJ1-3; TRBD1 is a possible D gene (5 bases). Germline-derived CDR1 and CDR2 are SEHNR and FQNEAQ (reference sequence). CDR3 length: 17 amino acids. V was pared by 5 bases and J by 2 bases, with 19 bases between. CDR3 in amino acids: CASSHGGLEGPGNTIYF. CDR3 DNA: TGTGCCAGCAGCCATGGGGGATTGGAGGGCCCTGGAAACACCATATATTTT.

This clone was observed a single time. The V and J genes are TRBV4-1 and TRBJ2-3; maybe TRBD2 (5 bases). This CDR3 contains 16 residues. Germline CDR1 and CDR2: MGHRA and YSYEKL. V was pared by 2 bases and J by 6 bases, with 18 bases between. The CDR3: CASSQRTPKIGDTQYF. In DNA form, the CDR3 reads TGCGCCAGCAGCCAAAGGACTCCAAAGATAGGGGATACGCAGTATTTT.

CDR3 region: CASSYSGTAISYEQYF. In nucleotides, the CDR3 is TGTGCCAGCAGTTACTCGGGGACAGCGATCTCCTACGAGCAGTACTTC. This chain joins TRBV6-5 and TRBJ2-7; 7 bases fit TRBD1. CDR1 and CDR2 (germline): MNHEY, SVGAGI. The CDR3 is made up of 16 amino acids. V dropped 0 bases and J dropped 0; count of bases not matched to a gene: 5.

The CDR3 bases are TGTGCCAGCAGCCCCCGAGGGTTGTGGGGCTACAATGAGCAGTTCTTC. It codes for CASSPRGLWGYNEQFF. The rearrangement uses TRBV11-2 and TRBJ2-1, with D possibly TRBD2 on 5 matching bases. This CDR3 is 16 amino acids long. CDR1 is SGHAT and CDR2 is FQNNGV in the germline V gene. V gave up 5 bases and J gave up 3 bases, with 17 bases separating them.

This chain links TRBV28 with TRBJ2-3; possibly TRBD2 for D (6 bases). Trimming stripped 6 bases from V and 2 bases from J, with 15 bases between. This CDR3 has 15 amino acids. Germline CDR1 and CDR2: MDHEN and SYDVKM. The CDR3 loop reads CASSFRDSATDTQYF. As DNA, the CDR3 is TGTGCCAGCAGCTTCCGGGACTCTGCCACAGATACGCAGTATTTT.

The chain joins TRBV28 to TRBJ2-1; perhaps TRBD2 as D (6 bases). Germline values: CDR1 MDHEN, CDR2 SYDVKM. The CDR3 is 18 residues long. V was trimmed by 1 base and J by 0 bases, leaving 16 bases between them. DNA of the CDR3: TGTGCCAGCAGTTTATCCTCCGTTAGCGGAGACTCCTACAATGAGCAGTTCTTC. Encoded protein: CASSLSSVSGDSYNEQFF. Full variable domain (rest looked up from reference TRBV28 and TRBJ2-1): DVKVTQSSRYLVKRTGEKVFLECVQDMDHENMFWYRQDPGLGLRLIYFSYDVKMKEKGDIPEGYSVSREKKERFSLILESASTNQTSMYLCASSLSSVSGDSYNEQFFGPGTRLTVL.

This chain's CDR3 is CASSGGEMNTEAFF. The CDR3 DNA reads TGTGCCAGCAGCGGGGGGGAAATGAACACTGAAGCTTTCTTT. The genes are TRBV9 and TRBJ1-1; perhaps TRBD1 as D (5 bases). Germline V gives CDR1 SGDLS, CDR2 YYNGEE. The CDR3 has 14 residues. V was pared by 3 bases and J by 0 bases, with 9 bases between.

The chain is built from TRBV13 and TRBJ1-5; 7 nucleotides line up with TRBD1. After removal of 6 bases from V and 3 bases from J, the junction contained 8 bases not matched to a gene. CDR1 and CDR2 from the germline V gene are PRHDT and FYEKMQ (reference sequence). The CDR3 totals 15 residues. Here the CDR3 DNA reads TGTGCCAGCAGTTTTGGGACAGATTACAATCAGCCCCAGCATTTT. Its protein is CASSFGTDYNQPQHF.

The chain is built from TRBV27 and TRBJ2-2, with 10 nucleotides matching TRBD2. This CDR3 is 18 amino acids long. Germline trimming cut 7 bases from V and 4 bases from J; bases unmatched to any gene: 15. Germline CDR1 is MNHEY and CDR2 is SMNVEV (reference sequence). The CDR3 spells CASNPGDASGRLTGELFF. CDR3 nucleotide sequence: TGTGCCAGCAACCCTGGCGATGCTAGCGGGAGACTCACCGGGGAGCTGTTTTTT.

Comment on this clone: Other DNA sequences in this specimen translate into the identical CDR3. V and J are TRBV5-1 and TRBJ2-7; 7 bases align to TRBD1. V lost 4 bases to trimming and J lost 1 base; unmatched junction nucleotides: 2. The germline CDR1 and CDR2 sequences are SGHRS and YFSETQ. The CDR3 spans 13 residues. CDR3 amino acids: CASSPTGSYEQYF. CDR3 sequence (DNA): TGCGCCAGCAGCCCGACAGGGTCCTACGAGCAGTACTTC.

The chain is built from TRBV9 and TRBJ2-3; perhaps TRBD1 as D (5 bases). CDR1 is SGDLS and CDR2 is YYNGEE in the germline V gene. Trimming left V 4 bases short and J 0 bases short, with 18 bases between. The CDR3 loop spans 17 amino acids. The CDR3: CASSSPATGASTDTQYF. The CDR3 region has the DNA TGTGCCAGCAGCTCCCCCGCCACAGGAGCTAGCACAGATACGCAGTATTTT. Complete variable domain (other parts from reference TRBV9 and TRBJ2-3): DSGVTQTPKHLITATGQRVTLRCSPRSGDLSVYWYQQSLDQGLQFLIQYYNGEERAKGNILERFSAQQFPDLHSELNLSSLELGDSALYFCASSSPATGASTDTQYFGPGTRLTVL.

This chain joins TRBV25-1 and TRBJ2-5; a weak D match, TRBD2 (5 bases). Germline CDR1 and CDR2: MGHDK and SYGVNS. With 3 bases removed from V and 4 bases from J, the gap between germline ends came to 9 bases. The CDR3 contains 13 residues. CDR3 sequence: CASSDRDPETQYF. The CDR3 DNA reads TGTGCCAGCAGTGACCGGGATCCAGAGACCCAGTACTTC. Based on the CDR3 plus reference TRBV25-1 and TRBJ2-5, the full variable domain is EADIYQTPRYLVIGTGKKITLECSQTMGHDKMYWYQQDPGMELHLIHYSYGVNSTEKGDLSSESTVSRIRTEHFPLTLESARPSHTSQYLCASSDRDPETQYFGPGTRLLVL.